This TCR beta chain was profiled in a study of shared clonotypes between healthy human individuals. Study-level points and caveats: In contrast to clonotypes shared by all four donors, non-shared clonotypes had lower generation probabilities. For naive CD4 cells, around 5.1% of clonotypes were shared across a handful of donors.

Notes on this clone: What it binds is unknown.

V lost 2 bases and J 0 bases, leaving 11 bases between the germline ends. This CDR3 spans 15 amino acids. Germline assignment: CDR1 MGHRA and CDR2 YSYEKL. Healthy and HIV-negative, the adult donors had no recent acute infections or vaccinations. In the original workflow: ImmunoSEQ output held junction-only sequences without quality scores, so filtering differed. The data were produced by immunoSEQ multiplex PCR, yet TCRdb's version contains in-frame clones alone and is incomplete. Clone size and the V and J calls come from that table; the DNA yielded D and trimming. The top ten clones hold about 22% of a sample with approximately 100,000 clones, roughly 70% of them seen once.

The receptor was isolated from a young woman in good health. This chain joins TRBV4-1 and TRBJ2-7; no clear D gene. The material sequenced was memory CD8+ T cells sorted from blood. The subset here: CD45RO+ cells pooled with CCR7-negative TemRA cells. CDR3 region: CASSQRWVYSYEQYF. CDR3 nucleotides: TGCGCCAGCAGCCAAAGATGGGTATACTCCTACGAGCAGTACTTC.